This TCR beta chain emerged from a study of hypomethylating agent response in myelodysplastic syndrome. Background on the study: Patients with myelodysplastic syndrome were eight or nine male and 2 female.

Bulk bone marrow was analyzed without sorting T-cell subsets. Original methodology: About 1.6% of roughly 160,000 clonotypes matched previously reported viral-epitope-specific VDJdb entries. Sequenced by immunoSEQ multiplex PCR; TCRdb stores in-frame clones only, minus some. The DNA was the basis for D and trimming; V, J and clone size are from that table. The sample contains about 6,300 clones, about four fifths of which appear only once. This CDR3 comprises 12 residues. Germline V CDR1 and CDR2: LNHDA, SQIVND (reference sequence). Trimming removed 6 bases from V and 3 bases from J; junction bases left unmatched: 0.

The material sequenced was bone marrow, taken before or after starting hypomethylating agent treatment for myelodysplastic syndrome (not recorded which). The chain recombines TRBV19 with TRBJ2-5, with TRBD1 identical over 8 bases. The source is a human donor with myelodysplastic syndrome. DNA of the CDR3: TGTGCCAGTAGGGACAGGGAAGAGACCCAGTACTTC. Translating gives CASRDREETQYF. The entire variable domain, with the rest obtained from reference TRBV19 and TRBJ2-5, is as follows: DGGITQSPKYLFRKEGQNVTLSCEQNLNHDAMYWYRQDPGQGLRLIYYSQIVNDFQKGDIAEGYSVSREKKESFPLTVTSAQKNPTAFYLCASRDREETQYFGPGTRLLVL.